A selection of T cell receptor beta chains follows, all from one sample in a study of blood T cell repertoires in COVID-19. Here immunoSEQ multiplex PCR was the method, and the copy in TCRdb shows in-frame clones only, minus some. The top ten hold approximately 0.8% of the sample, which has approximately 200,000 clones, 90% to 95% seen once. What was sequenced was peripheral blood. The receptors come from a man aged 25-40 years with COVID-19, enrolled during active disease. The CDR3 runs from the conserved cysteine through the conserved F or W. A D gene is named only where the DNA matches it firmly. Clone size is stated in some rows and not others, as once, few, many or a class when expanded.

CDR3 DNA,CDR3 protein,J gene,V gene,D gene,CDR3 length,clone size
TGTGCCAGTAGTATGTGGGGGCCTTCGGGCAATCAGCCCCAGCATTTT,CASSMWGPSGNQPQHF,TRBJ1-5,TRBV19,-,16,-
TGCGCCAGCAGCTTCTCCGGGGTAGCGGGGGGATCCTACAATGAGCAGTTCTTC,CASSFSGVAGGSYNEQFF,TRBJ2-1,TRBV5-1,TRBD2,18,-
TGTGCCAGCAGCCAAGAAGAAGGAGAGGGTGGCTACACCTTC,CASSQEEGEGGYTF,TRBJ1-2,TRBV3-1/TRBV3-2,-,14,-
TGTGCCAGTGGGAAACAGGGAAATCAGCCCCAGCATTTT,CASGKQGNQPQHF,TRBJ1-5,TRBV19,-,13,-
TGTGCCAGTAGTATTAATGGGGGGACCCAAGAGACCCAGTACTTC,CASSINGGTQETQYF,TRBJ2-5,TRBV19,-,15,-
TGTGCCAGCAGTCCAGAATTAAACTATGGCTACACCTTC,CASSPELNYGYTF,TRBJ1-2,TRBV27,-,13,-
TGCGCCAGCAGCTCGGGACAGGCGAGTGAAAAACTGTTTTTT,CASSSGQASEKLFF,TRBJ1-4,TRBV5-1,TRBD1,14,-
TGCGCCAGCAAGTCAGAGGGAGGTTATGGCTACACCTTC,CASKSEGGYGYTF,TRBJ1-2,TRBV5-1,-,13,once
TGCGCCAGCAGCCGGACAGGGGCGACCACCGGGGAGCTGTTTTTT,CASSRTGATTGELFF,TRBJ2-2,TRBV5-1,TRBD1,15,-
TGTGCCAGCAGGCGACAAAGAAAGAACACCGGGGAGCTGTTTTTT,CASRRQRKNTGELFF,TRBJ2-2,TRBV28,-,15,-
TGTGCCAGCAGCGCCCCGCGGGGCGAAGCTTTCTTT,CASSAPRGEAFF,TRBJ1-1,TRBV9,-,12,-
TGTGCCAGCAGCTCACCGGGACAGGATTGGCGGAACACCATATATTTT,CASSSPGQDWRNTIYF,TRBJ1-3,TRBV7-9,TRBD1,16,-
TGTGCCAGCAGCGTCGGGGGGCCCCGAAACACCATATATTTT,CASSVGGPRNTIYF,TRBJ1-3,TRBV9,-,14,once
TGCGCCAGCCGATTAACAGGGAAGGACACTGAAGCTTTCTTT,CASRLTGKDTEAFF,TRBJ1-1,TRBV5-1,-,14,-
TGTGCCAGCAGCTTAGTCCCAGACAGGGTAGGCACTGAAGCTTTCTTT,CASSLVPDRVGTEAFF,TRBJ1-1,TRBV7-9,TRBD1,16,-
TGTGCCAGCTCACCAAGGGGGGGGGACGAGCAGTACTTC,CASSPRGGDEQYF,TRBJ2-7,TRBV18,-,13,-
TGTGCCAGTACCCCCTGGGACAGGGGGACTGAAGCTTTCTTT,CASTPWDRGTEAFF,TRBJ1-1,TRBV19,TRBD1,14,-
TGTGCCAGCAGCTTAGACAGGGCTAGCAATCAGCCCCAGCATTTT,CASSLDRASNQPQHF,TRBJ1-5,TRBV11-2,-,15,-
TGTGCCATCAGTGGGGACAGGGGGTTCCACGAGCAGTACTTC,CAISGDRGFHEQYF,TRBJ2-7,TRBV10-3,TRBD1,14,once
TGTGCCAGCAGTGATGTAGTGGAGCCTACTGGCGGCTACACCTTC,CASSDVVEPTGGYTF,TRBJ1-2,TRBV6-1,-,15,-
TGCGCCAGCAGCTTGGGGGGGCCGGAGAACTATGGCTACACCTTC,CASSLGGPENYGYTF,TRBJ1-2,TRBV5-1,-,15,-
TGTGCCAGCAGTGACACAGGGTGGGGATCACCCCTCCACTTT,CASSDTGWGSPLHF,TRBJ1-6,TRBV2,-,14,-
TGCAGTGCTAGTCCGGGGAGCAAAAACATTCAGTACTTC,CSASPGSKNIQYF,TRBJ2-4,TRBV20-1,-,13,-
TGTGCCAGCAGACCCGGGACAAACGGAGATGAGCAGTTCTTC,CASRPGTNGDEQFF,TRBJ2-1,TRBV6-5,-,14,-
TGTGCCAGCAGTTCTATTTACGAGCAGTACTTC,CASSSIYEQYF,TRBJ2-7,TRBV6-2/TRBV6-3,-,11,-
TGCGCCAGCAGCTTGGATGGGACAGGGACGGGCTATGGCTACACCTTC,CASSLDGTGTGYGYTF,TRBJ1-2,TRBV5-1,TRBD1,16,-
TGTGCCTGGACCCAGGGGGCGCGGGAGACCCAGTACTTC,CAWTQGARETQYF,TRBJ2-5,TRBV30,TRBD1,13,-
TGTGCCAGCAGCCAAGGGTCAGGGTTGGACGAGCAGTACTTC,CASSQGSGLDEQYF,TRBJ2-7,TRBV4-2,-,14,-
TGTGCCACCAGTGAGTGGACAGGGAAATTGGGTAATGAAAAACTGTTTTTT,CATSEWTGKLGNEKLFF,TRBJ1-4,TRBV24-1,TRBD1,17,-
TGTGCCAGCAGCTTAACGGCGGAGAGCTCCTACAATGAGCAGTTCTTC,CASSLTAESSYNEQFF,TRBJ2-1,TRBV7-3,-,16,-
TGCGCCAGCAGCCCCACTCCAGTGACAGGGTACGGCGGCTACACCTTC,CASSPTPVTGYGGYTF,TRBJ1-2,TRBV5-1,TRBD1,16,-
TGTGCCAGCAGCCAACATCTTCTAGCGGCGAACACCGGGGAGCTGTTTTTT,CASSQHLLAANTGELFF,TRBJ2-2,TRBV5-5,TRBD2,17,-
TGCGCCAGCAGTCGGGGGACTAGCGGGGGACTTGGCACAGATACGCAGTATTTT,CASSRGTSGGLGTDTQYF,TRBJ2-3,TRBV5-1,TRBD2,18,-
TGTGCCAGTAGCCGGGACACTAGCTACGAGCAGTACTTC,CASSRDTSYEQYF,TRBJ2-7,TRBV19,-,13,-
TGTGCCAGCAGCGGACAGGGGGCCCAGGGAGGCTACACCTTC,CASSGQGAQGGYTF,TRBJ1-2,TRBV2,TRBD1,14,-
TGTGCCAGCAGCGCCGGACAGAACACCGGGGAGCTGTTTTTT,CASSAGQNTGELFF,TRBJ2-2,TRBV9,-,14,-
TGCGCCAGCACCACAGGGGGCAACACCGGGGAGCTGTTTTTT,CASTTGGNTGELFF,TRBJ2-2,TRBV5-1,TRBD1,14,-
TGCGCCAGCAGCTTGGGGACGGACAGGCATCAGCCCCAGCATTTT,CASSLGTDRHQPQHF,TRBJ1-5,TRBV5-1,TRBD1,15,-
TGTGCCAGCAGCTTAGCGCCCGATTCGGGTAATTCACCCCTCCACTTT,CASSLAPDSGNSPLHF,TRBJ1-6,TRBV7-9,-,16,-
TGCGCCAGCAGAACAGGGGCGAACACCGGGGAGCTGTTTTTT,CASRTGANTGELFF,TRBJ2-2,TRBV5-1,TRBD1,14,-
TGCGCCAGCAGCTTGGGGGCGAGCAGGCCCTCTGGGGCCAACGTCCTGACTTTC,CASSLGASRPSGANVLTF,TRBJ2-6,TRBV5-1,-,18,-